What follows are 18 T cell receptor beta chains derived from one specimen sequenced in a study of T cells in Graves' hyperthyroidism and ophthalmopathy. From RNA transcripts, TCR beta CDR3 regions were amplified. The HTBI primer set served for first-round RT-PCR of the TCR CDR3. In TCRdb, the multiplex PCR reads were re-called with MiXCR into one record per CDR3 protein. The sample includes some 500,000 distinct CDR3 sequences, approximately 24% of them seen just once. Input material: blood. Receptors originate from a woman aged 25 to 39 with Graves' ophthalmopathy.

This clonotype appeared a few times. A clone one base away is much larger, so this may be a read error. CDR3 amino acids: CASSINQPQHF. CDR3 DNA sequence: TGTGCCAGCAGTATCAATCAGCCCCAGCATTTT. The chain is built from TRBV28 and TRBJ1-5; D ambiguous. CDR1 is MDHEN and CDR2 is SYDVKM in the germline V gene. V was pared by 5 bases and J by 3 bases, with 2 bases between. CDR3 size: 11 residues.

The chain couples TRBV11-2 to TRBJ2-5; D is unresolved. From germline, CDR1 is SGHAT and CDR2 FQNNGV. The CDR3 has 14 residues. With 0 bases removed from V and 0 bases from J, the gap between germline ends came to 5 bases. The CDR3 reads CASSLDRYQETQYF. In DNA, the CDR3 is TGTGCCAGCAGCTTAGACAGGTACCAAGAGACCCAGTACTTC.

There are many counts of this clonotype. The genes are TRBV28 and TRBJ1-2, with D tentatively TRBD1 (5 bases). From germline, CDR1 is MDHEN and CDR2 SYDVKM. The germline V and J ends were trimmed by 3 bases and 8 bases, with 16 bases remaining between them. CDR3 length equals 14 residues. The CDR3 sequence: CASSLGDGIIGYTF. CDR3 bases: TGTGCCAGCAGTTTGGGGGACGGGATTATCGGCTACACCTTC.

On this clonotype itself: This may come from a read error, since a much larger clone is one base off. This chain links TRBV5-1 with TRBJ1-5, with 8 bases fitting TRBD1. The CDR3 has 14 residues. The J segment lost 7 bases and the V segment lost 8 bases, leaving 11 bases of the junction unmatched. CDR1 and CDR2 (germline): SGHRS, YFSETQ. This CDR3 is CARSLTGEEQPQHF. The CDR3 nucleotides read TGCGCCAGGAGTTTGACAGGGGAGGAACAGCCCCAGCATTTT.

The chain recombines TRBV6-1 with TRBJ1-1; tentatively, D is TRBD1 (6 bases). The CDR3 sequence is 12 residues long. The germline V gene has CDR1 MNHNS and CDR2 SASEGT. Trimming stripped 7 bases from V and 5 bases from J, with 11 bases between. Here the CDR3 DNA reads TGTGCCAGCACCGGGGGCCTGACTGAAGCTTTCTTT. It yields the protein CASTGGLTEAFF.

The V gene is TRBV6-1, the J gene TRBJ1-6; no clear D. CDR3 size: 13 residues. The germline V gene encodes CDR1 MNHNS and CDR2 SASEGT. Trimming left V 8 bases short and J 7 bases short, with 12 bases between. This chain's CDR3 is CASSLAENSPLHF. The DNA for the CDR3 is TGTGCCAGCTCCCTGGCAGAGAATTCACCCCTCCACTTT.

This clonotype was counted many times. V is TRBV6-5 and J is TRBJ1-3; D might be TRBD1 (5 bases). Germline CDR1 is MNHEY and CDR2 is SVGAGI. With 0 bases removed from V and 0 bases from J, the gap between germline ends came to 9 bases. This CDR3 is 16 amino acids long. The CDR3 DNA reads TGTGCCAGCAGTTACTCGTCGGACACCTCTGGAAACACCATATATTTT. It specifies CASSYSSDTSGNTIYF.

This clonotype was recorded at least ten times. This chain connects TRBV6-5 to TRBJ1-1; D is unresolved. The CDR3 runs to 16 residues. The V end was cut by 0 bases, the J end by 5 bases, with 16 bases between. Germline loops: CDR1 MNHEY, CDR2 SVGAGI. CDR3 sequence reads: CASSYSRQGQDTEAFF. In DNA, the CDR3 is TGTGCCAGCAGTTACTCGAGGCAAGGGCAAGATACTGAAGCTTTCTTT.

V gene TRBV10-3 combines with J gene TRBJ2-7; D remains ambiguous. Germline V CDR1 and CDR2: ENHRY, SYGVKD. CDR3 length: 14 amino acids. Trimming removed 3 bases at V and 2 bases at J, with 11 bases between. CDR3 bases: TGTGCCATCAGTGAAGTTGGAAATACCTACGAGCAGTACTTC. It translates to CAISEVGNTYEQYF.

This clonotype was counted a few times. The chain links TRBV7-9 to TRBJ2-7, with a tentative D call TRBD2 (5 bases). The germline gives CDR1 SEHNR, CDR2 FQNEAQ (reference sequence). The CDR3 totals 10 residues. Trimming shortened V by 8 bases and J by 7 bases, and 9 bases separated the two germline ends. The CDR3 nucleotides are TGTGCCAGCGGGGAGCAGGAGCAGTACTTC. Amino acids: CASGEQEQYF.

This clonotype came up once. The V call is TRBV20-1, the J call TRBJ2-6, with a weak D call TRBD1 (6 bases). The germline V gene has CDR1 DFQATT and CDR2 SNEGSKA (reference sequence). V gave up 5 bases and J gave up 1 base, with 9 bases separating them. This CDR3 comprises 14 residues. In DNA form, the CDR3 reads TGCAGTGCTGAAACAGGGTCTGGGGCCAACGTCCTGACTTTC. Its protein is CSAETGSGANVLTF.

V is TRBV7-9 and J is TRBJ1-2, with D unresolved. V gave up 1 base and J gave up 6 bases, with 15 bases separating them. Germline V gene data show CDR1 as SEHNR and CDR2 as FQNEAQ (reference sequence). The CDR3 loop spans 15 amino acids. CDR3 region: CASSLGEGISDGYTF. Written as DNA, the CDR3 is TGTGCCAGCAGCTTAGGGGAGGGCATCTCGGATGGCTACACCTTC.

The chain combines TRBV12-5 with TRBJ1-2; D is possibly TRBD1 (6 bases). The length of the CDR3 is 11 residues. V lost 6 bases to trimming and J lost 10 bases, with 12 bases between them. Germline CDR1 and CDR2: LGHNT and FRNRAP. The CDR3, as DNA: TGTGCTAGTGGCCCGGACAGCGTCTACACCTTC. This sequence encodes CASGPDSVYTF.

The V call is TRBV2, the J call TRBJ1-2, with unresolved D. Per the germline V gene, CDR1 is SNHLY and CDR2 is FYNNEI. The V and J ends lost 3 bases and 8 bases respectively, with 16 bases between them. CDR3 length equals 14 residues. The CDR3 coding sequence is TGTGCCAGCAGTGAGAACAACAAAGAGGGAGGCTACACCTTC. Amino acid sequence: CASSENNKEGGYTF.

This clonotype came up many times. The chain employs TRBV12-3 or TRBV12-4 and TRBJ1-2; 8 bases match TRBD1. The V and J ends lost 3 bases and 10 bases, in that order; junction bases with no gene match: 7. This CDR3 is 13 amino acids long. The CDR3 spells CASSFLGQGVYTF. CDR3 nucleotides: TGTGCCAGCAGTTTTCTTGGACAGGGTGTCTACACCTTC.

This clonotype was seen many times. The V call is TRBV18, the J call TRBJ1-2; unclear D gene. The germline V gene has CDR1 KGHSH and CDR2 LQKENI. This CDR3 spans 12 amino acids. V was cut by 4 bases and J by 9 bases, with 12 bases left in between. The CDR3 loop is CASSLRTGSYTF. CDR3 nucleotides: TGTGCCAGCTCACTTAGGACGGGAAGCTACACCTTC.

This clonotype was counted ten times or more. Given a much more abundant clone one base away, this may be a read error. The J gene is TRBJ2-7, the V gene TRBV6-2 or TRBV6-3, with D perhaps TRBD2 (5 bases). With 11 bases removed from V and 2 bases from J, the gap between germline ends came to 19 bases. This CDR3 contains 14 residues. CDR1 MNHEY and CDR2 SVGEGT come from the germline V gene. The DNA of the CDR3 is TGTGCCGGCAATTACCCGGGATCCACCTACGAGCAGTACTTC. Protein: CAGNYPGSTYEQYF.

The rearrangement uses TRBV20-1 and TRBJ2-7; 7 nucleotides align to TRBD1. CDR1 and CDR2 from the germline V gene are DFQATT and SNEGSKA (reference sequence). CDR3 size: 13 residues. The V and J ends lost 5 bases and 6 bases, in that order; junction bases with no gene match: 10. The CDR3 spells CSAGVTGIGEQYF. The CDR3 bases are TGCAGTGCTGGAGTGACAGGGATCGGCGAGCAGTACTTC.